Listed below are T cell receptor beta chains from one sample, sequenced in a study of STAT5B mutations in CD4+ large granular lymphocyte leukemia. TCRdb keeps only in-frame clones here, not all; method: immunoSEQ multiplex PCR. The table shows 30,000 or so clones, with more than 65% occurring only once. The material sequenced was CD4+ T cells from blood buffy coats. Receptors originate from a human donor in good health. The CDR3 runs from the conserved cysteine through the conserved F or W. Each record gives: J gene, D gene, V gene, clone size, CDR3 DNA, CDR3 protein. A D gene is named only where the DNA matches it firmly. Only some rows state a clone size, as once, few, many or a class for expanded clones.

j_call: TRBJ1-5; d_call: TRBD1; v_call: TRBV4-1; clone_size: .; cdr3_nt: TGCGCCAGCAGCCAAGAGGTGAGACAGGGGGGGAATCAGCCCCAGCATTTT; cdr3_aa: CASSQEVRQGGNQPQHF
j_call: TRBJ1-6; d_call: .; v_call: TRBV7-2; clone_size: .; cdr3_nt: TGTGCCAGCAGCACCACCGTCGGCTCACCCCTCCACTTT; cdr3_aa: CASSTTVGSPLHF
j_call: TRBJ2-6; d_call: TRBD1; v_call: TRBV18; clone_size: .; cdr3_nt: TGTGCCAGCTCACCAAGGACAGGGTCCACTGGGGCCAACGTCCTGACTTTC; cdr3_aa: CASSPRTGSTGANVLTF
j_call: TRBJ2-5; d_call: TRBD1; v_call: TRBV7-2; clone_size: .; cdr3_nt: TGTGCCAGCAGTCGTAGCGGACAGGGGGAGACCCAGTACTTC; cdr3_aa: CASSRSGQGETQYF
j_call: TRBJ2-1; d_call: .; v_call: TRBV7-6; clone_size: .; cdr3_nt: TGTGCCAGCAGTCCCGGGGGCAGGGCTGATGAGCAGTTCTTC; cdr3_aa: CASSPGGRADEQFF
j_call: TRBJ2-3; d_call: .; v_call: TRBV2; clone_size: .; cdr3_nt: TGTGCCAGCAGTGTAGAGAGGACAGATACGCAGTATTTT; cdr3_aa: CASSVERTDTQYF
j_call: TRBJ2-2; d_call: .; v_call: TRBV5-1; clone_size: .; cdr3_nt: TGCGCCAGCAGCTATGGCGGACACACCGGGGAGCTGTTTTTT; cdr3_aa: CASSYGGHTGELFF
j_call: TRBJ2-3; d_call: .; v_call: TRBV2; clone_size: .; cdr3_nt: TGTGCCAGCAGTGAAGGCAGGGGGGCAGATACGCAGTATTTT; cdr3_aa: CASSEGRGADTQYF
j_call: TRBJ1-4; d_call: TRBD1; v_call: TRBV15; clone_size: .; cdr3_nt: TGTGCCACCAGCAGAGATCTTGGGACAGGGGATCTAATGAAAAAACTGTTTTTT; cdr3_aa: CATSRDLGTGDLMKKLFF
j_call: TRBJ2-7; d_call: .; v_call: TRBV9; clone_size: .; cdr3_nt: TGTGCCAGCAGCGTAGGGACAGTATCCTACGAGCAGTACTTC; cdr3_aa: CASSVGTVSYEQYF
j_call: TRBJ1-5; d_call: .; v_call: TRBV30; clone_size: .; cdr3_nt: TGTGCCTGGAGTGATCAGGGGACTAGCAATCAGCCCCAGCATTTT; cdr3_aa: CAWSDQGTSNQPQHF
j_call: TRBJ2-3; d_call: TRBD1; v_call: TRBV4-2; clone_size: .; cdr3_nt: TGTGCCAGCAGCCAAGCAGGGACAGCTCAAGATACGCAGTATTTT; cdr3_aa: CASSQAGTAQDTQYF
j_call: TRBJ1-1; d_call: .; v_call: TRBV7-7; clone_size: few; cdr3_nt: TGTGCCAGCAGCTACGGGACACCCAGAGCTTTCTTT; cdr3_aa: CASSYGTPRAFF
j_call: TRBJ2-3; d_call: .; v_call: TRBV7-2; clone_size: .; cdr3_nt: TGTGCCAGCAGCTTAACAGATACGCAGTATTTT; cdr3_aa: CASSLTDTQYF
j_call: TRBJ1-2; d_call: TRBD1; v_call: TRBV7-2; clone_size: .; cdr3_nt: TGTGCCAGCAGCTTCGACAGGGATACTGGCTACACCTTC; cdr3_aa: CASSFDRDTGYTF
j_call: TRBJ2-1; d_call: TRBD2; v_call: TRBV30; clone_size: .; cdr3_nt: TGTGCCTGGAGTAGCCCAGCTAGCGGGAGGGCTGTCGAGCAGTTCTTC; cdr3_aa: CAWSSPASGRAVEQFF
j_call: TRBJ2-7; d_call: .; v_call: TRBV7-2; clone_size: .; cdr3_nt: TGTGCCAGCAGCTTAGAGTTCAGCTCCTACGAGCAGTACTTC; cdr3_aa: CASSLEFSSYEQYF
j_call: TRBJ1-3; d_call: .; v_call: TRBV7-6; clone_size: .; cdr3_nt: TGTGCCAGCAGCGGGCTCTCTGGAAACACCATATATTTT; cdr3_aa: CASSGLSGNTIYF
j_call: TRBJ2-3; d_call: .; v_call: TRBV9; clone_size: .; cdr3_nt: TGTGCCAGCAGCGACGGTGGGGATACGCAGTATTTT; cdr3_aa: CASSDGGDTQYF
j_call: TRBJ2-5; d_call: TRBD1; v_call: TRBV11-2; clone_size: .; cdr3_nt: TGTGCCAGCAGCGAAAGGACAGGGGGCTATGGAGAGACCCAGTACTTC; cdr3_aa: CASSERTGGYGETQYF
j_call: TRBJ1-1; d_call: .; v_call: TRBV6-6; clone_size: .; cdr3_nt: TGTGCCAGCAGCTTTGGGAGGAACACTGAAGCTTTCTTT; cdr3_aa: CASSFGRNTEAFF
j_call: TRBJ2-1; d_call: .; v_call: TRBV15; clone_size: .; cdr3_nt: TGTGCCACCAGCAGAGAAAAGGACTTTAATGAGCAGTTCTTC; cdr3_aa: CATSREKDFNEQFF
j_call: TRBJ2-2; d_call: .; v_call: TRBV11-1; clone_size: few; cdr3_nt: TGTGCCAGCAGCCGGACCCTTATCGGGGAGCTGTTTTTT; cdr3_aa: CASSRTLIGELFF
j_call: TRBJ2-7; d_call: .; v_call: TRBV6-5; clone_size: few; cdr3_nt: TGTGCCAGCATCCACCAAGGGGAGCAGTACTTC; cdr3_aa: CASIHQGEQYF
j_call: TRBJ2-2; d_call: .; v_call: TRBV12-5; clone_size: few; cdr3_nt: TGTGCTAGTGGTTTGAACACCGGGGAGCTGTTTTTT; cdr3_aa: CASGLNTGELFF
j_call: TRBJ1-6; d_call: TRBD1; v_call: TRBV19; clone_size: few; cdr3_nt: TGTGCCAGTAGTAGAGGACAGGGGAATTCACCCCTCCACTTT; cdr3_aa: CASSRGQGNSPLHF
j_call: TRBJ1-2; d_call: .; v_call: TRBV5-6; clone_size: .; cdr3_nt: TGTGCCAGCAGCCCCGCGGGCAGGAACTATGGCTACACCTTC; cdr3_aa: CASSPAGRNYGYTF
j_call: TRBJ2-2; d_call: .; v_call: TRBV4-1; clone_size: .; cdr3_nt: TGCGCCAGCAGCCAAGACAGGGCGGGTACCGGGGAGCTGTTTTTT; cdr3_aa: CASSQDRAGTGELFF
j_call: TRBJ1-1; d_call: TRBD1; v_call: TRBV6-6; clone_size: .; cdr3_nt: TGTGCCAGCAGTCCAGGGGGCACTGAAGCTTTCTTT; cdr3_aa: CASSPGGTEAFF
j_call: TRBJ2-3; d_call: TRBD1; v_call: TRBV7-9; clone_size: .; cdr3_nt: TGTGCCAGCAGCTTGAGACAGGGGGCTGCAGATACGCAGTATTTT; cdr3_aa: CASSLRQGAADTQYF
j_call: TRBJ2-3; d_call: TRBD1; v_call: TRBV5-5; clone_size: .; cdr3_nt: TGTGCCAGCAGCTTCAGAGCAGGGACAGGGACAGATACGCAGTATTTT; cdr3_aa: CASSFRAGTGTDTQYF
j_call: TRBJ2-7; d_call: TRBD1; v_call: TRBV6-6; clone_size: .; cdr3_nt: TGTGCCAGCAGTTCCCGGACAGGGAGCTCCTACGAGCAGTACTTC; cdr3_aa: CASSSRTGSSYEQYF
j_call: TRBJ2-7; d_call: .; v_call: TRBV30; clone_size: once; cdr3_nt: TGTGCCTGGACCGCTTCCCCAGTTCTGAAGCAGTACTTC; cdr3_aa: CAWTASPVLKQYF
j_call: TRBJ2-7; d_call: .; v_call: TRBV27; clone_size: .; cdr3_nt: TGTGCCAGCAGCCCTTTGGGGGAGAGGATCCCCTACGAGCAGTACTTC; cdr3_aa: CASSPLGERIPYEQYF
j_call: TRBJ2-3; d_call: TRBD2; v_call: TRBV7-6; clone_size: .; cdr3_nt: TGTGCCAGCAGCTTATTAGCGGGGGGGTACCAAAGCACAGATACGCAGTATTTT; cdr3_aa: CASSLLAGGYQSTDTQYF
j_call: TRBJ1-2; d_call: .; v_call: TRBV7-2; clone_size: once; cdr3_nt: TGTGCCAGCAGCTTAGCCCCAAGCGCGGGGGACCGGTATGGCTACACCTTC; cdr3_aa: CASSLAPSAGDRYGYTF
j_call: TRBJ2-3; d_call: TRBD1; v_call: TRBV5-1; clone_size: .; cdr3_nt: TGCGCCAGCAGCTTGGGGGACAGGGGCACAGATACGCAGTATTTT; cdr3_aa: CASSLGDRGTDTQYF
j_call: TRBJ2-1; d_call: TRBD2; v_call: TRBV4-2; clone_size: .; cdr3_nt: TGTGCCAGCAGCCAAGTGACTAGCGGGTACAATGAGCAGTTCTTC; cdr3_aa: CASSQVTSGYNEQFF
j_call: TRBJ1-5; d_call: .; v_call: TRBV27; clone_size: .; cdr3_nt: TGTGCCAGCAGCCCCGGAAGGGGGGCTAGAAATCAGCCCCAGCATTTT; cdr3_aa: CASSPGRGARNQPQHF